The 6 T cell receptor beta chains reported below all come from one sample, sequenced in a study of PD-1 blockade in classical Hodgkin lymphoma. Here immunoSEQ multiplex PCR was the method, and the copy in TCRdb shows in-frame clones only, minus some. This table holds 30,000 to 35,000 clones, about 80% found once. Time point specified: cycle 4 day 1 (C4D1), after five to seven weeks of nivolumab. Brentuximab vedotin exposure varied, and every patient relapsed after autologous stem cell transplantation. From thawed PBMCs, CD4+ T cells were purified using magnetic negative selection. The specimen comprised CD4+ T cells from blood, sampled before the fourth cycle of nivolumab. Receptors originate from a human donor with classical Hodgkin lymphoma.

This clone was picked up a small number of times. The V gene is TRBV7-9, the J gene TRBJ1-2; no definite D call. V lost 1 base to trimming and J lost 10 bases, with 25 bases between them. Germline CDR1 reads SEHNR; CDR2 reads FQNEAQ (reference sequence). There are 17 residues in the CDR3. The CDR3 DNA reads as TGTGCCAGCAGCTTAGTAGGGCTTGAAGGGCAGCCCCTGTACTACACCTTC. It translates to CASSLVGLEGQPLYYTF.

J is TRBJ2-1 and V is TRBV11-2; 15 nucleotides line up with TRBD2. V shed 3 bases, J shed 5 bases, and the junction held 11 bases outside the gene matches. Germline values: CDR1 SGHAT, CDR2 FQNNGV. CDR3 length equals 19 residues. This CDR3 is CASSFRGLAGGFQHNEQFF. CDR3 in DNA: TGTGCCAGCAGCTTTAGAGGACTAGCGGGGGGGTTCCAGCACAATGAGCAGTTCTTC.

The rearrangement uses TRBV7-6 and TRBJ2-7; possible D gene TRBD1, 6 bases. This CDR3 spans 16 amino acids. The V and J ends lost 1 base and 3 bases respectively, with 16 bases between them. Germline assignment: CDR1 SGHVS and CDR2 FNYEAQ. Here the CDR3 DNA reads TGTGCCAGCAGCTTAGAGGTTGAGGGGGAAAACTACGAGCAGTACTTC. Translation gives CASSLEVEGENYEQYF.

The rearrangement links TRBV30 to TRBJ1-6; 8 positions agree with TRBD1. The CDR3 sequence is 18 residues long. Per germline, CDR1 GTSNPN and CDR2 SVGIG (reference sequence). After removal of 2 bases from V and 2 bases from J, the junction contained 11 bases not matched to a gene. CDR3 DNA sequence: TGTGCCTGGAGTTTCTGGACAGGGCAGAGCCCCTATAATTCACCCCTCCACTTT. Its translation is CAWSFWTGQSPYNSPLHF.

This chain links TRBV25-1 with TRBJ2-5, with 11 bases fitting TRBD2. V lost 3 bases, J lost 0 bases, and 3 bases stayed unmatched. Germline V gene lookup returns CDR1 MGHDK and CDR2 SYGVNS. This CDR3 spans 16 amino acids. CDR3 sequence reads: CASSDWTSGYQETQYF. The DNA for the CDR3 is TGTGCCAGCAGTGATTGGACTAGCGGGTACCAAGAGACCCAGTACTTC.

The chain employs TRBV23-1 and TRBJ1-5; no reliable D call. TRBV23-1 is treated as an ORF (open reading frame) with a function not yet certain. V shed 5 bases and J shed 10 bases, with 18 bases lying between them. The CDR3 consists of 14 residues. The CDR3 reads CASSMDRYVDPQHF. The CDR3 region has the DNA TGCGCCAGCAGTATGGACCGCTATGTGGATCCCCAGCATTTT.